These T cell receptor beta chains were read from a single sample in a study of long-term antiretroviral therapy in people with HIV. Assay used: immunoSEQ multiplex PCR; TCRdb lists only in-frame clones, some missing. Of roughly 17,000 clones listed, roughly 95% were seen once; the top ten hold approximately 1.5%. The sequencing used unsorted PBMCs, collected around 10 years after starting antiretroviral therapy. Receptor source: a man aged 30 to 45 with HIV. Both conserved end residues are part of each CDR3. D genes are given only for firm matches.

TRBD1 | TRBJ1-2 | TRBV7-9 | CASSPGQGLGGYTF | TGTGCCAGCAGCCCCGGACAGGGGTTGGGTGGCTACACCTTC
NA | TRBJ1-2 | TRBV6-6 | CATLGRVGQNYTF | TGTGCCACCCTCGGACGGGTGGGGCAGAACTACACCTTC
NA | TRBJ1-6 | TRBV10-2 | CASRDRSPLHF | TGCGCCAGCAGAGACCGGTCACCCCTCCACTTT
NA | TRBJ2-7 | TRBV27 | CASSLENVGGYEQYF | TGTGCCAGCAGTTTAGAGAATGTTGGGGGCTACGAGCAGTACTTC
NA | TRBJ1-3 | TRBV6-1 | CASSEGEGSGNTIYF | TGTGCCAGCAGTGAAGGGGAGGGCTCTGGAAACACCATATATTTT
NA | TRBJ1-2 | TRBV5-1 | CASSLEGDPGYTF | TGCGCCAGCAGCTTGGAGGGGGACCCTGGCTACACCTTC
NA | TRBJ2-3 | TRBV11-3 | CASSTTREALNTQYF | TGTGCCAGCAGCACTACTAGGGAGGCGTTGAATACGCAGTATTTT
NA | TRBJ2-5 | TRBV7-9 | CASSPPVRTQYF | TGTGCCAGCAGCCCCCCCGTGCGGACCCAGTACTTC
NA | TRBJ2-6 | TRBV2 | CASSSSGANVLTF | TGTGCCAGCAGCAGCTCTGGGGCCAACGTCCTGACTTTC
NA | TRBJ1-5 | TRBV19 | CASSQGQHSNQPQHF | TGTGCCAGTAGCCAAGGACAGCATAGCAATCAGCCCCAGCATTTT
NA | TRBJ1-1 | TRBV18 | CASSSPNNTEAFF | TGTGCCAGCTCATCCCCTAATAACACTGAAGCTTTCTTT